A selection of T cell receptor beta chains follows, all from one sample in a study of blood T cell repertoires in COVID-19. The data were produced by immunoSEQ multiplex PCR, yet TCRdb's version contains in-frame clones alone and is incomplete. The sample has about 90,000 clones, around four fifths seen once; the top ten hold around 11%. The specimen was peripheral blood. All receptors come from a woman in her seventies with active or convalescent COVID-19. The CDR3 runs from the conserved cysteine through the conserved F or W. A D gene is named only where the DNA matches it firmly. Rows give clone size only sometimes, using once, few, many, or a class for an expanded clone.

size | J | D | V | DNA | CDR3
. | TRBJ2-4 | TRBD1 | TRBV9 | TGTGCCAGCAGCGTGACAGGGGAGGACATTCAGTACTTC | CASSVTGEDIQYF
. | TRBJ1-2 | . | TRBV19 | TGTGCCAGTAGTATAGACGGCAGGGCAAAATATGGCTACACCTTC | CASSIDGRAKYGYTF
. | TRBJ1-2 | . | TRBV29-1 | TGCAGCGTTGAGGCCCGTGGTGACGGAGGAAACTATGGCTACACCTTC | CSVEARGDGGNYGYTF
. | TRBJ2-7 | . | TRBV18 | TGTGCCAGCTCTCCTAACCCCGGGACACTTTACGAGCAGTACTTC | CASSPNPGTLYEQYF
. | TRBJ1-5 | . | TRBV19 | TGTGCCAGCCACCAGGGCGTCAATCAGCCCCAGCATTTT | CASHQGVNQPQHF
. | TRBJ1-1 | . | TRBV6-2/TRBV6-3 | TGTGCCAGCAGTTACTCACCGGGGAAGAACACTGAAGCTTTCTTT | CASSYSPGKNTEAFF
once | TRBJ1-3 | TRBD1 | TRBV5-1 | TGCGCCAGCAGCTCAACAGGGGATCCTGGAAACACCATATATTTT | CASSSTGDPGNTIYF
few | TRBJ1-1 | TRBD1 | TRBV7-2 | TGTGCCAGCAGCATGACAGGGCTGAACACTGAAGCTTTCTTT | CASSMTGLNTEAFF
. | TRBJ2-3 | . | TRBV6-5 | TGTGCCAGCAGCCTCCCGGGCACAGATACGCAGTATTTT | CASSLPGTDTQYF
. | TRBJ1-1 | TRBD1 | TRBV18 | TGTGCCAGCTTTCGACAGGGGACGAACACTGAAGCTTTCTTT | CASFRQGTNTEAFF
. | TRBJ2-6 | . | TRBV6-4 | TGTGCCAGCAGCGCCGACACGGTTGGGGCCAACGTCCTGACTTTC | CASSADTVGANVLTF
few | TRBJ1-2 | . | TRBV7-2 | TGTGCCAGCAGCTTAGGGGGGCTGGGGGCAGGGCTTAACTATGGCTACACCTTC | CASSLGGLGAGLNYGYTF
. | TRBJ1-3 | . | TRBV9 | TGTGCCAGCAGCGCTTGGAGGGGAGGATCTGGAAACACCATATATTTT | CASSAWRGGSGNTIYF
. | TRBJ2-7 | TRBD1 | TRBV5-4 | TGTGCCAGCAGCTCGGGACAGGGGAGCTCCTACGAGCAGTACTTC | CASSSGQGSSYEQYF
. | TRBJ2-1 | TRBD1 | TRBV4-1 | TGCGCCAGCAGCCACCCCGGGACAGGGGTCAATGAGCAGTTCTTC | CASSHPGTGVNEQFF
. | TRBJ1-2 | . | TRBV3-1/TRBV3-2 | TGTGCCAGCAGCCCCTACTACCACCCTGAAGGCTACACCTTC | CASSPYYHPEGYTF
. | TRBJ2-7 | TRBD2 | TRBV18 | TGTGCCAGCTCACCATTGGGACTAGAGCAGTACTTC | CASSPLGLEQYF
. | TRBJ1-4 | TRBD1 | TRBV2 | TGTGCCAGCGGACGGGACAGGGGGTTGACTAATGAAAAACTGTTTTTT | CASGRDRGLTNEKLFF
. | TRBJ1-3 | . | TRBV6-6 | TGTGCCAGCAGTTACACCGAGTGGGGGGGCACCATATATTTT | CASSYTEWGGTIYF
once | TRBJ1-4 | . | TRBV6-5 | TGTGCCAGCAGTTACCGGGGTCTGAATCCTGAAAAACTGTTTTTT | CASSYRGLNPEKLFF
. | TRBJ2-2 | . | TRBV5-1 | TGCGCCAGCAGCTTGGCCCTTAACACCGGGGAGCTGTTTTTT | CASSLALNTGELFF
. | TRBJ1-3 | . | TRBV5-6 | TGTGCCAGCAGCTTGCTTGAGGGAAACACCATATATTTT | CASSLLEGNTIYF
. | TRBJ1-3 | TRBD1 | TRBV9 | TGTGCCAGCAGCCGATCTGACAGGGCAGCATCTGGAAACACCATATATTTT | CASSRSDRAASGNTIYF
. | TRBJ2-7 | . | TRBV5-1 | TGCGCCAGCAGCTTGGCCTCGGGGGACAGTTCCTACGAGCAGTACTTC | CASSLASGDSSYEQYF
. | TRBJ1-5 | TRBD1 | TRBV10-1 | TGCGCCACGGGTAACAGGGGAATCAACGGACCTAGCAATCAGCCCCAGCATTTT | CATGNRGINGPSNQPQHF
. | TRBJ2-7 | TRBD2 | TRBV15 | TGTGCCACCAGCGCGGGGGTGGTGCAGTACTTC | CATSAGVVQYF
. | TRBJ1-1 | . | TRBV29-1 | TGCAGCGTTCCGGGAGGCACTGAAGCTTTCTTT | CSVPGGTEAFF
. | TRBJ2-2 | . | TRBV11-2 | TGTGCCAGCACCTTGGGGGGGGCGGACACCGGGGAGCTGTTTTTT | CASTLGGADTGELFF
few | TRBJ1-1 | TRBD1 | TRBV7-9 | TGTGCCAGCAGCTTCGGGACAGGGGGCGGTGAAGCTGAAGCTTTCTTT | CASSFGTGGGEAEAFF
. | TRBJ2-7 | TRBD2 | TRBV10-3 | TGTGCCATCAGTGAGTTTATGATTCTAGCGGGGACCTCCTACGAGCAGTACTTC | CAISEFMILAGTSYEQYF
. | TRBJ2-1 | TRBD2 | TRBV5-8 | TGTGCCAGCAGCCACGGGACTAGCGGGGGCAGGCGGGGTGAGCAGTTCTTC | CASSHGTSGGRRGEQFF
. | TRBJ2-2 | . | TRBV2 | TGTGCCACCTCCTTGGGGCAGCCGAACACCGGGGAGCTGTTTTTT | CATSLGQPNTGELFF
. | TRBJ2-7 | TRBD2 | TRBV28 | TGTGCCAGCAGTTTGGGAGCGGGACTCTACGAGCAGTACTTC | CASSLGAGLYEQYF
. | TRBJ2-1 | TRBD2 | TRBV6-5 | TGTGCCAGCGCGAGATGGGGGGGGGCCTACAATGAGCAGTTCTTC | CASARWGGAYNEQFF
. | TRBJ1-2 | TRBD1 | TRBV5-8 | TGTGCCAGCAGCTTGTGGGACAGGAGTTACTATGGCTACACCTTC | CASSLWDRSYYGYTF
. | TRBJ1-5 | . | TRBV2 | TGTGCCAGCAAAGGGGATAGCAATCAGCCCCAGCATTTT | CASKGDSNQPQHF
. | TRBJ1-4 | . | TRBV7-2 | TGTGCCAGCAGCTTGGGGCTATCGACTAATGAAAAACTGTTTTTT | CASSLGLSTNEKLFF
. | TRBJ2-5 | . | TRBV19 | TGTGCCAGTAGCAAACGGGGGACCCAAGAGACCCAGTACTTC | CASSKRGTQETQYF
few | TRBJ2-2 | TRBD1 | TRBV10-3 | TGTGCCACTAGTCCTGACAGGGACACCGGGGAGCTGTTTTTT | CATSPDRDTGELFF
. | TRBJ1-1 | TRBD1 | TRBV11-2 | TGTGCCAGCAGCAACGCCCCAGGGGGCGGAACTGAAGCTTTCTTT | CASSNAPGGGTEAFF
. | TRBJ1-2 | . | TRBV2 | TGTGCCAGCAGTGAGGTTACGGGTGGGGGCAGTGGCTACACCTTC | CASSEVTGGGSGYTF
. | TRBJ1-6 | . | TRBV4-2 | TGTGCCAGCAGCCAAGATCATGGGGGCATCTATAATTCACCCCTCCACTTT | CASSQDHGGIYNSPLHF
. | TRBJ2-4 | TRBD2 | TRBV2 | TGTGCCAGCAGCCCGGTGGGGACTAGCCCCCAAAACATTCAGTACTTC | CASSPVGTSPQNIQYF
. | TRBJ2-5 | . | TRBV18 | TGTGCCAGCTCACCAGGGACTCAAGAGACCCAGTACTTC | CASSPGTQETQYF
. | TRBJ2-1 | . | TRBV6-5 | TGTGCCAGCAGCCCCCCAGGGATCCATGAGCAGTTCTTC | CASSPPGIHEQFF
. | TRBJ2-5 | TRBD2 | TRBV3-1/TRBV3-2 | TGTGCCAGCAGCCAAGGCGGGGGGGCCTCCGGGACCCAGTACTTC | CASSQGGGASGTQYF
. | TRBJ2-3 | . | TRBV3-1/TRBV3-2 | TGTGCCAGCAGCCAGGGACCTAGCGCCCTGTATACGCAGTATTTT | CASSQGPSALYTQYF